The source of this T cell receptor (beta chain) is a study of blood T cell repertoires in COVID-19. Study background: The study drew acute and convalescent COVID-19 samples from the United States, Italy and Spain. From T cells, B-cell-depleted T cells, or PBMCs came the material, which was cDNA or gDNA.

The CDR3 spans 14 residues. Per germline, CDR1 GTSNPN and CDR2 SVGIG (reference sequence). V dropped 0 bases and J dropped 1 base, with 7 bases sitting between them. Original handling: From reference gene primer amplification, estimates of nucleated cell counts were derived. Produced via immunoSEQ multiplex PCR; TCRdb's table is partial and in-frame only. D and trimming were read from the DNA, whereas the V and J calls and clone size are those reported in that table. The sample carries about 190,000 clones, roughly 88% recorded once. Sample: peripheral blood. V and J are TRBV30 and TRBJ1-5; D is unresolved. The TCR was taken from a woman aged 40 to 49 who had recovered from COVID-19. The CDR3 here is CAWSVRRSNQPQHF. CDR3 DNA sequence: TGTGCCTGGAGTGTGAGGCGGAGCAATCAGCCCCAGCATTTT.